The T cell receptor beta chain under discussion was sequenced for a study of graft-versus-host responses after intestinal transplantation. Whole-study context: All recipients were transplanted with multivisceral, liver-intestinal, or isolated intestinal grafts.

Method: immunoSEQ multiplex PCR; TCRdb's copy keeps in-frame clones and lacks some. The sample contains tens of thousands of clones, roughly 91% of which appear only once. Study observations and caveats: Allografts from individuals with graft-donor T cell macrochimerism displayed high graft-versus-host to host-versus-graft clonal ratios. Levels of circulating GvH clones at their peak were associated with early post-transplant HvG declines.

This clone has just one count. Its antigen is unknown. With 8 bases clipped from V and 0 bases from J, the junction kept 17 bases outside the gene matches. This CDR3 contains 18 residues. Germline CDR1 reads LNHDA; CDR2 reads SQIVND (reference sequence). This chain joins TRBV19 and TRBJ1-1, with TRBD1 matching 8 bases. Specimen: unstimulated CD8+ T cells sorted from spleen or lymph node cells, collected before intestinal transplant. This sequence was found in a human donor who received an intestinal transplant. For the CDR3, the DNA is TGTGCCAGTTTTTCTACTCCGGGACAGGTCACTATGAACACTGAAGCTTTCTTT. This encodes CASFSTPGQVTMNTEAFF. The variable domain in full, with the rest retrieved from reference TRBV19 and TRBJ1-1, is DGGITQSPKYLFRKEGQNVTLSCEQNLNHDAMYWYRQDPGQGLRLIYYSQIVNDFQKGDIAEGYSVSREKKESFPLTVTSAQKNPTAFYLCASFSTPGQVTMNTEAFFGQGTRLTVV.